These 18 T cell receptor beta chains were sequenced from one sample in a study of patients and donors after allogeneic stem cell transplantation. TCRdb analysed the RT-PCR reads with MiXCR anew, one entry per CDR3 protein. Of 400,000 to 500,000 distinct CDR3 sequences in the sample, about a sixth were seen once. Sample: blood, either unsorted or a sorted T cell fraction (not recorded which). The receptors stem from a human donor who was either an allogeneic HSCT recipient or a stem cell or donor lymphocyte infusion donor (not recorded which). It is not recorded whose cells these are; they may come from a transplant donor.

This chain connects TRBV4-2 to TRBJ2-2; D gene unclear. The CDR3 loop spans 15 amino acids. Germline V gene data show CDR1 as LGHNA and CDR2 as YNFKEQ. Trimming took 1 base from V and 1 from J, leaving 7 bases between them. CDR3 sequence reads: CASSQVGKNTGELFF. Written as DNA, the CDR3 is TGTGCCAGCAGCCAAGTCGGAAAGAACACCGGGGAGCTGTTTTTT.

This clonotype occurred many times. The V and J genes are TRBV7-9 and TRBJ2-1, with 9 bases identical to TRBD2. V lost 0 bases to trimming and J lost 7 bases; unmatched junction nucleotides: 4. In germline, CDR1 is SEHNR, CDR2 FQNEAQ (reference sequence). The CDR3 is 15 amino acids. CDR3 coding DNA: TGTGCCAGCAGCTTAGCGAGACTAGCGGTGAATGAGCAGTTCTTC. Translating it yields CASSLARLAVNEQFF.

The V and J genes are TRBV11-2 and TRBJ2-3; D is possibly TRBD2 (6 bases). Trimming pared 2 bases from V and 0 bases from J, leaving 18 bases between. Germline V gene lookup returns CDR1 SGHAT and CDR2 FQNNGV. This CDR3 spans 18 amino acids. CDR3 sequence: CASSLRVSGTSSTDTQYF. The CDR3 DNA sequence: TGTGCCAGCAGCTTACGAGTTAGCGGTACATCTAGCACAGATACGCAGTATTTT.

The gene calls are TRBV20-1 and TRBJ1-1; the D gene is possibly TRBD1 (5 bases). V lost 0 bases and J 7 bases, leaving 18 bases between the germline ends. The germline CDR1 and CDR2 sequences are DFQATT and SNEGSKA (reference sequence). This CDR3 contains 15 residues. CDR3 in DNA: TGCAGTGCTAGAGATCCTCCCAGGGACTGGGATGAAGCTTTCTTT. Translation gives CSARDPPRDWDEAFF.

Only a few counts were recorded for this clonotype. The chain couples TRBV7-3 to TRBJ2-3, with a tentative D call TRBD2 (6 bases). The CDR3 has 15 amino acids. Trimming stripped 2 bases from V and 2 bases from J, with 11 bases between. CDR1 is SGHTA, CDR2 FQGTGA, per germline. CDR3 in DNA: TGTGCCAGCAGCTTAGGAACTAGCCCCACAGATACGCAGTATTTT. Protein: CASSLGTSPTDTQYF.

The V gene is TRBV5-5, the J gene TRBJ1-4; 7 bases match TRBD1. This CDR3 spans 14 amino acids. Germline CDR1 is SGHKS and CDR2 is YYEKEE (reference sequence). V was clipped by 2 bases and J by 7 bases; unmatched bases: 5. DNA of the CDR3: TGTGCCAGCAGCTTCGGGACAGTGGGTGAAAAACTGTTTTTT. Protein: CASSFGTVGEKLFF.

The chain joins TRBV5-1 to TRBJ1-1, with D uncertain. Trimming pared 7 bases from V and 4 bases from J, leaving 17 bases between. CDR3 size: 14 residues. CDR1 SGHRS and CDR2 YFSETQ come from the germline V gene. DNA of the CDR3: TGCGCCAGCCAAGCCACTCTACCCTCCACTGAAGCTTTCTTT. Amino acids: CASQATLPSTEAFF.

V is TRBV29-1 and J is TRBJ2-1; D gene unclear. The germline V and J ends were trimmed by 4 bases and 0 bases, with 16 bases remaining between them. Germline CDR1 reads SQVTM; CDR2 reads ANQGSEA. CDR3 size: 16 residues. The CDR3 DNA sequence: TGCAGCGTTGGTTTGCCCAAGAATTCCTCCTACAATGAGCAGTTCTTC. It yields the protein CSVGLPKNSSYNEQFF.

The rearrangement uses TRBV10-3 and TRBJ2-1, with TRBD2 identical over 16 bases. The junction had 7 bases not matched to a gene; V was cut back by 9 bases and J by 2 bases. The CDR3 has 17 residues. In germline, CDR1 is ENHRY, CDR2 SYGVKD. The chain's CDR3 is CAIRGTSGRAPYNEQFF. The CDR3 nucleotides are TGTGCCATTCGCGGGACTAGCGGGAGGGCCCCCTACAATGAGCAGTTCTTC.

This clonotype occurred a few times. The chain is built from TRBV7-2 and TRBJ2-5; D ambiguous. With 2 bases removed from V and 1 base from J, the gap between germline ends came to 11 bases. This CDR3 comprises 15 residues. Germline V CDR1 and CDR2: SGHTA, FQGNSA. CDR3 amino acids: CASSLYSPGQETQYF. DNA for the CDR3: TGTGCCAGCAGCTTATATTCGCCGGGCCAAGAGACCCAGTACTTC.

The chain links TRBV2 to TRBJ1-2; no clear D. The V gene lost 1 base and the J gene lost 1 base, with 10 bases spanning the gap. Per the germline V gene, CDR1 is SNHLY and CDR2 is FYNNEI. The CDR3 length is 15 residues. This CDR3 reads CASSEEWQVNYGYTF. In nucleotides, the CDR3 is TGTGCCAGCAGTGAAGAATGGCAGGTTAACTATGGCTACACCTTC.

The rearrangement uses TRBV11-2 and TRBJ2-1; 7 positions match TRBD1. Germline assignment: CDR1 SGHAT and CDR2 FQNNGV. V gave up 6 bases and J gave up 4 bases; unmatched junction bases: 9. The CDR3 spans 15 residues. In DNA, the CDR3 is TGTGCCAGCAGTCATGACGGGACAGCTTACAATGAGCAGTTCTTC. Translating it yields CASSHDGTAYNEQFF.

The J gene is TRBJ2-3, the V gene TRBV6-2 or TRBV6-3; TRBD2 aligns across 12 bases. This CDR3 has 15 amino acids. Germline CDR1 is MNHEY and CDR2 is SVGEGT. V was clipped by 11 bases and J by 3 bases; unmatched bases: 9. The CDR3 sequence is CAASSGGAGTDTQYF. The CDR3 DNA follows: TGTGCCGCCTCTAGCGGGGGGGCCGGAACAGATACGCAGTATTTT.

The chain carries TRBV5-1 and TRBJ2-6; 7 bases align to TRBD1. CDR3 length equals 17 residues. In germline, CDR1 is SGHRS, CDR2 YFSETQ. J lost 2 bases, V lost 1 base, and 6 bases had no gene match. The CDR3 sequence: CASSLTGQKAGANVLTF. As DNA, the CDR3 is TGCGCCAGCAGCTTGACGGGACAGAAGGCTGGGGCCAACGTCCTGACTTTC.

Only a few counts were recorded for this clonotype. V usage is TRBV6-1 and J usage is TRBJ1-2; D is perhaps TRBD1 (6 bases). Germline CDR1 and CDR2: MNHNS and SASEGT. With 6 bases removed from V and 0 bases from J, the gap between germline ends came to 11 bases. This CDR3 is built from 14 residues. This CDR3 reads CASRGGQSNYGYTF. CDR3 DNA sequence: TGTGCCAGCAGAGGCGGACAGTCTAACTATGGCTACACCTTC.

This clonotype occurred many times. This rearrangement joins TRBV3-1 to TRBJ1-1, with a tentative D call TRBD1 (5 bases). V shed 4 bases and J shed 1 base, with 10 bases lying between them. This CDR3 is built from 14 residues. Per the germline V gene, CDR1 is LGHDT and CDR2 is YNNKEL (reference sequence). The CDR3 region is CASSRGTGNTEAFF. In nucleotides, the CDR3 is TGTGCCAGCAGCCGAGGGACGGGGAACACTGAAGCTTTCTTT.

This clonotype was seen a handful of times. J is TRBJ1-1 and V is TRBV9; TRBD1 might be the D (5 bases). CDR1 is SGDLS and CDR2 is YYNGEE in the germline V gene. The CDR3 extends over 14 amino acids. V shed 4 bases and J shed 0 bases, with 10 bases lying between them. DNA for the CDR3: TGTGCCAGCAGCAGGGGTTACATGAACACTGAAGCTTTCTTT. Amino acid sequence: CASSRGYMNTEAFF.

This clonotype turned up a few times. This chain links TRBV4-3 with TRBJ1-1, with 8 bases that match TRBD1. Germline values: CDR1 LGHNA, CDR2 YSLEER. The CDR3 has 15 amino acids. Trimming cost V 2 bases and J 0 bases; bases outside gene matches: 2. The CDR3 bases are TGCGCCAGCAGCCAAAGGGACAGGTTGAACACTGAAGCTTTCTTT. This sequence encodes CASSQRDRLNTEAFF.